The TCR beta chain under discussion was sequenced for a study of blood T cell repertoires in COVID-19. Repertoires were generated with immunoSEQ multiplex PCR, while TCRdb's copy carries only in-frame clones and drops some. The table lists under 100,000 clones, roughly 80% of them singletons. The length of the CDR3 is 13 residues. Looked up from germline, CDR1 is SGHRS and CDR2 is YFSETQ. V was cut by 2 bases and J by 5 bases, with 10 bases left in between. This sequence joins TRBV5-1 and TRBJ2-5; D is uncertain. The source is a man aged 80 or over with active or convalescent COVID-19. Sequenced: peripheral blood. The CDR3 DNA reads TGCGCCAGCAGCTTCTCATCGAGGGAGACCCAGTACTTC. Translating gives CASSFSSRETQYF.